Shown below are 26 T cell receptor beta chains from a single sample sequenced in a study of post-analysis software for immune sequencing data (dated by TCRdb to the mid-2010s). Study-level results and caveats: Patients showed significantly higher frequencies than controls for roughly 5 TRBV segments, among them TRBV5-6, TRBV5-1 and TRBV20-1.

What these receptors recognize is not known. Libraries were constructed by PCR. Instrument on record: Illumina HiSeq 2500. To reduce PCR and sequencing biases, unique molecular identifiers were built into the TCR beta cDNA libraries. TCRdb reran the public reads through fastp at Q25 and MiXCR, keeping productive beta chains. Identical CDR3 protein sequences are pooled into one entry, listed with their most common genes and DNA. The sample contains fewer than 850,000 distinct CDR3 sequences, 30% of them found a single time. The ten largest account for more than 0.55% of the sample. The material sequenced was blood. These receptors all stem from a girl aged 10 to 17 with multiple sclerosis.

In this sample, this clonotype turned up many times. V usage is TRBV12-3 or TRBV12-4 and J usage is TRBJ2-6, with D tentatively TRBD1 (6 bases). The ends were cut back, 6 bases at V and 18 bases at J, with 21 bases in the middle. CDR3 length: 13 residues. The CDR3 protein is CASSYHGTRQETF. The DNA of the CDR3 is TGTGCCAGCAGCTACCATGGGACCAGACAGGAGACTTTC.

This clonotype came up a few times. The CDR3 nucleotides are TGTGCCAGCAGTTCTCCCTTTAGGCGGGGGAAGGATACGCAGTATTTT. Residues: CASSSPFRRGKDTQYF. The V gene is TRBV6-5, the J gene TRBJ2-3, with 7 bases that match TRBD2. Germline V CDR1 and CDR2: MNHEY, SVGAGI. V was pared by 4 bases and J by 6 bases, with 13 bases of the junction left unmatched. CDR3 size: 16 residues.

The chain carries TRBV5-1 and TRBJ1-1; no clear D. V dropped 4 bases and J dropped 5 bases, with 12 bases sitting between them. The length of the CDR3 is 13 residues. The germline CDR1 and CDR2 sequences are SGHRS and YFSETQ. The CDR3 region is CASSPEPKTEAFF. In DNA, the CDR3 is TGCGCCAGCAGCCCCGAACCCAAGACTGAAGCTTTCTTT.

This sequence joins TRBV20-1 and TRBJ2-1, with 11 bases identical to TRBD2. Trimming took 0 bases from V and 0 from J; bases not matched to a gene: 10. The CDR3 loop spans 19 amino acids. Germline V gene data show CDR1 as DFQATT and CDR2 as SNEGSKA (reference sequence). CDR3 nucleotides: TGCAGTGCTAGAGATCGTTCTAGCGGGAGGCCGAGCTCCTACAATGAGCAGTTCTTC. This gives the protein CSARDRSSGRPSSYNEQFF.

The V gene is TRBV10-3, the J gene TRBJ2-1; D remains ambiguous. Trimming stripped 0 bases from V and 7 bases from J, with 7 bases between. The CDR3 is 13 amino acids. Germline-derived CDR1 and CDR2 are ENHRY and SYGVKD. CDR3 sequence reads: CAISESGRNEQFF. DNA for the CDR3: TGTGCCATCAGTGAGTCGGGCAGGAATGAGCAGTTCTTC.

This clonotype appeared a few times. Written as DNA, the CDR3 is TGCGCCAGCAGCCAAGATCGGGGGACAGGGCTTTACTATGGCTACACCTTC. Its protein is CASSQDRGTGLYYGYTF. The gene calls are TRBV4-3 and TRBJ1-2; TRBD1 matches 9 bases. Germline loops: CDR1 LGHNA, CDR2 YSLEER. The CDR3 is made up of 17 amino acids. J gave up 3 bases and V 0 bases, and 8 bases lay outside the gene matches.

V gene TRBV12-3 or TRBV12-4 combines with J gene TRBJ2-1; TRBD2 agrees at 12 bases. V trimming: 5 bases; J trimming: 8 bases; junction bases outside the gene matches: 13. This CDR3 spans 17 amino acids. CDR3 residues: CASSPQRLAGVIDEQFF. The CDR3 DNA reads TGTGCCAGCAGTCCCCAACGACTAGCGGGAGTAATCGATGAGCAGTTCTTC.

The chain couples TRBV7-9 to TRBJ1-5, with 8 bases that match TRBD1. Per germline, CDR1 SEHNR and CDR2 FQNEAQ (reference sequence). This CDR3 comprises 20 residues. The V segment lost 4 bases and the J segment 2 bases; nucleotides outside the gene matches: 19. The CDR3 loop is CASSSWGDRPWLRGNQPQHF. In nucleotides, the CDR3 is TGTGCCAGCAGCTCCTGGGGGGACAGGCCCTGGTTGAGGGGCAATCAGCCCCAGCATTTT.

The V gene is TRBV7-9, the J gene TRBJ1-4; D uncertain. Germline V gene data show CDR1 as SEHNR and CDR2 as FQNEAQ (reference sequence). Trimming removed 5 bases from V and 3 bases from J, with 13 bases in between. This CDR3 spans 15 amino acids. The CDR3 spells CASSPQPGPNEKLFF. CDR3 sequence (DNA): TGTGCCAGCAGCCCTCAACCTGGGCCTAATGAAAAACTGTTTTTT.

Concerning this clonotype: No DNA is shown, since the ends of the CDR3 on it are uncertain; the CDR3 is the one TCRdb lists. This chain connects TRBV13 to TRBJ2-3. Germline assignment: CDR1 PRHDT and CDR2 FYEKMQ (reference sequence). From its first to its last residue, the CDR3 has 16 amino acids. CDR3 in amino acids: CASSFGVGASTDTQCF.

This clonotype has more than one count but fewer than ten. The rearrangement links TRBV28 to TRBJ2-5, with TRBD1 matching over 7 bases. Looked up from germline, CDR1 is MDHEN and CDR2 is SYDVKM. The trim removed 2 bases at V and 3 bases at J, leaving 9 bases unmatched. This CDR3 has 16 amino acids. In DNA, the CDR3 is TGTGCCAGCAGTTTAGGCCCCGGGACAGTTAAAGAGACCCAGTACTTC. Protein product: CASSLGPGTVKETQYF.

This clonotype occurred a few times. The chain is built from TRBV6-4 and TRBJ2-1; 10 bases agree with TRBD2. Germline trimming cut 2 bases from V and 2 bases from J; bases unmatched to any gene: 0. This CDR3 spans 15 amino acids. Per the germline V gene, CDR1 is MRHNA and CDR2 is SNTAGT. The CDR3 protein is CASSDSGGAYNEQFF. CDR3 bases: TGTGCCAGCAGTGACAGCGGGGGGGCCTACAATGAGCAGTTCTTC.

This clonotype was detected a few times. The rearrangement uses TRBV6-1 and TRBJ2-7, with D possibly TRBD2 on 6 matching bases. This CDR3 spans 15 amino acids. CDR1 is MNHNS, CDR2 SASEGT, per germline. The V and J ends lost 4 bases and 2 bases respectively, with 15 bases between them. This CDR3 is CASSGWRVAAYEQYF. The CDR3 DNA reads as TGTGCCAGCAGTGGGTGGAGGGTGGCCGCCTACGAGCAGTACTTC.

The V and J genes are TRBV3-1 and TRBJ2-6; D uncertain. Trimming cost V 1 base and J 0 bases, with 10 bases left between them. CDR3 length: 17 residues. Germline loops: CDR1 LGHDT, CDR2 YNNKEL (reference sequence). The CDR3 region is CASSQVRRSSGANVLTF. For the CDR3, the DNA is TGTGCCAGCAGCCAAGTAAGGCGGTCCTCTGGGGCCAACGTCCTGACTTTC.

This clonotype has more than one count but fewer than ten. This chain connects TRBV5-6 to TRBJ1-2, with D hard to call. The V gene lost 1 base and the J gene lost 8 bases, with 9 bases spanning the gap. The V gene's germline CDR1 is SGHDT and CDR2 YYEEEE. The CDR3 sequence is 12 residues long. This CDR3 reads CASSLWSGGYTF. CDR3 nucleotide sequence: TGTGCCAGCAGCTTGTGGTCGGGAGGCTACACCTTC.

The chain recombines TRBV20-1 with TRBJ2-3; TRBD1 is a possible D gene (6 bases). Germline V lookup: CDR1 DFQATT, CDR2 SNEGSKA (reference sequence). Between the trimmed V and J ends, which lost 5 bases and 5 bases, there was a span of 14 bases. The CDR3 is 13 residues long. CDR3 residues: CSAPQGPQDTQYF. The CDR3 DNA reads as TGCAGTGCTCCCCAGGGGCCCCAAGATACGCAGTATTTT.

Only a few counts were recorded for this clonotype. This rearrangement joins TRBV28 to TRBJ2-7, with 9 bases fitting TRBD1. With 5 bases clipped from V and 4 bases from J, the junction kept 15 bases outside the gene matches. The CDR3 is 17 residues long. Germline loops: CDR1 MDHEN, CDR2 SYDVKM. The CDR3 bases are TGTGCCAGCAGTCCCATAACCGGGACAGGGTTCGTATACGAGCAGTACTTC. Residues: CASSPITGTGFVYEQYF.

The chain links TRBV28 to TRBJ2-7; weak D call: TRBD1 (5 bases). This CDR3 has 12 amino acids. Trimming took off 5 bases at V and 5 bases at J, with 10 bases between the two ends. The V gene's germline CDR1 is MDHEN and CDR2 SYDVKM. This chain's CDR3 is CASSVTGDEQYF. The CDR3 DNA reads TGTGCCAGCAGTGTTACAGGTGACGAGCAGTACTTC.

The chain joins TRBV29-1 to TRBJ1-2, with D possibly matching TRBD1 (5 bases). The CDR3 is 13 residues long. Trimming cost V 3 bases and J 4 bases, with 12 bases left between them. CDR1 is SQVTM, CDR2 ANQGSEA, per germline. The CDR3 region is CSVDQGPAYGYTF. CDR3 in DNA: TGCAGCGTTGATCAGGGACCGGCCTATGGCTACACCTTC.

This clonotype was observed a few times. The chain has TRBV7-9 and TRBJ1-1, with D uncertain. Between the trimmed V and J ends, which lost 1 base and 8 bases, there was a span of 14 bases. CDR1 SEHNR and CDR2 FQNEAQ come from the germline V gene (reference sequence). The CDR3 loop spans 14 amino acids. The CDR3 DNA is TGTGCCAGCAGCTTAGATGTCCCCCGAGCCGAAGCTTTCTTT. Protein sequence: CASSLDVPRAEAFF.

This clonotype was seen a few times. V usage is TRBV7-2 and J usage is TRBJ2-5; D not certain. CDR3 length: 13 residues. Trimming shortened V by 4 bases and J by 8 bases, and 14 bases separated the two germline ends. Germline values: CDR1 SGHTA, CDR2 FQGNSA. The DNA for the CDR3 is TGTGCCAGCAGCTCGCCGGGCCCCTTAACCCAGTACTTC. Translating gives CASSSPGPLTQYF.

The V gene is TRBV6-1, the J gene TRBJ2-7, with D possibly being TRBD1 (6 bases). Germline V gene sequence: CDR1 MNHNS, CDR2 SASEGT. The CDR3 has 12 residues. The V end lost 11 bases, the J end lost 0 bases, and 11 bases lay between the germline ends. CDR3 nucleotide sequence: TGTGCCCTTCGGGACATCTCCTACGAGCAGTACTTC. It yields the protein CALRDISYEQYF.

The genes are TRBV27 and TRBJ2-3; no definite D call. This CDR3 has 15 residues. Germline CDR1 MNHEY, CDR2 SMNVEV (reference sequence). V was clipped by 7 bases and J by 6 bases, with 20 bases between them. The CDR3: CASTIVGMSLDTQYF. The CDR3 DNA sequence: TGTGCCAGCACCATCGTGGGGATGTCTTTGGATACGCAGTATTTT.

This chain connects TRBV6-2 or TRBV6-3 to TRBJ2-5; 10 bases are a match to TRBD2. V shed 7 bases, J shed 0 bases, and the junction held 11 bases outside the gene matches. There are 17 residues in the CDR3. CDR1 and CDR2 from the germline V gene are MNHEY and SVGEGT. The CDR3 here is CASKPAASGGHQETQYF. The DNA of the CDR3 is TGTGCCAGCAAACCGGCGGCTAGCGGGGGCCACCAAGAGACCCAGTACTTC.

In its sample, this clonotype was seen many times. This chain connects TRBV6-2 or TRBV6-3 to TRBJ2-7, with 7 positions matching TRBD2. This CDR3 is built from 14 residues. Germline CDR1 MNHEY, CDR2 SVGEGT. After removal of 7 bases from V and 0 bases from J, the junction contained 6 bases not matched to a gene. Written as DNA, the CDR3 is TGTGCCAGCATCCAGCGGGATAGCTCCTACGAGCAGTACTTC. Its translation is CASIQRDSSYEQYF.

The rearrangement uses TRBV10-2 and TRBJ1-5; 8 nucleotides line up with TRBD1. With V trimmed by 2 bases and J by 5 bases, 11 bases remained unmatched. Germline V gene data show CDR1 as WSHSY and CDR2 as SAAADI. CDR3 size: 17 residues. The CDR3 spells CASSEPGGQGADQPQHF. DNA for the CDR3: TGCGCCAGCAGTGAGCCGGGTGGGCAGGGGGCAGATCAGCCCCAGCATTTT.